This T cell receptor beta chain was identified during a study of early T cells in non-severe SARS-CoV-2 infection. V shed 3 bases and J shed 0 bases, with 9 bases lying between them. The CDR3 sequence is 14 residues long. The germline gives CDR1 SEHNR, CDR2 FQNEAQ (reference sequence). This clonotype has just a few counts. TCRdb analysed the 5' RACE reads with MiXCR anew, one entry per CDR3 protein. The table shows some 57,000 distinct CDR3 sequences, with 8% to 9% occurring only once. This sequence was found in an adult who was a healthcare worker with PCR-confirmed SARS-CoV-2 infection or an uninfected control (not recorded which). The chain links TRBV7-9 to TRBJ2-7, with D uncertain. Sequencing used whole blood. The CDR3 reads CASSFGLLSYEQYF. Written as DNA, the CDR3 is TGTGCCAGCAGCTTCGGCCTCCTCTCCTACGAGCAGTACTTC.